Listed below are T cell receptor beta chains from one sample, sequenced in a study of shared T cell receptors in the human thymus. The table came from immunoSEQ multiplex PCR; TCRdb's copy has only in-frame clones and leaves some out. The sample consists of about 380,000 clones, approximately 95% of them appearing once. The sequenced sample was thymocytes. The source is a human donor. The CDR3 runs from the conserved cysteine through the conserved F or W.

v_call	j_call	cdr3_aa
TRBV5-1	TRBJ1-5	CASSLGQGDQPQHF
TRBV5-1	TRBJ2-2	CASRRDRATGELFF
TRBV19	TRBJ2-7	CASSILDEQYF
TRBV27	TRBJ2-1	CASSPTSLLAGYNEQFF
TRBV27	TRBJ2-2	CASRISGLAGNTGELFF
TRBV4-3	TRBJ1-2	CASSQVPGCYGYTF
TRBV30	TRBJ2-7	CAWRGDRAYEQYF
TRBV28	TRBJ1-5	CASSFGDRTWGNQPQHF
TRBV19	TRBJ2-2	CASHWTTNTGELFF
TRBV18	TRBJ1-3	CASSLRPDGNTIYF
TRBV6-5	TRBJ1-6	CASSYGQQNSPLHF
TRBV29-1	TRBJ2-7	CSVKAGASWEQYF
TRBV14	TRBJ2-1	CASSQDKGLPSYNEQFF
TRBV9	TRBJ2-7	CASSGIPAEIHEQYF
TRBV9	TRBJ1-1	CASSGTGTNTETFF
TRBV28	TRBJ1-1	CASSFFGTNTEAFF
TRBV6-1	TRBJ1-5	CASSEKGQPQHF
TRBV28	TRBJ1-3	CASTGNTIYF
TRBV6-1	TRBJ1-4	CASSAPGQTANEKLFF
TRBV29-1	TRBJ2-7	CSGTSGRDKPFDEQYF
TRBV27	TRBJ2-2	CASSLGGTSANTGELFF
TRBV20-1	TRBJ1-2	CSARDTGYTF
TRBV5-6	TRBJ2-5	CASSLGTGNIQETQYF
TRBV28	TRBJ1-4	CASTPRWTGGGKLFF
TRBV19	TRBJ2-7	CASSKLTSSSEQYF
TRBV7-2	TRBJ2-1	CASSRGPAFF
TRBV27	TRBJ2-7	CASNSGGRLRREGEQYF
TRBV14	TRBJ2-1	CASSQRGTSGNNEQFF
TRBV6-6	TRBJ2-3	CASKRGLFTDTQYF
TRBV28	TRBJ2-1	CASRGQESGRIGNEQFF